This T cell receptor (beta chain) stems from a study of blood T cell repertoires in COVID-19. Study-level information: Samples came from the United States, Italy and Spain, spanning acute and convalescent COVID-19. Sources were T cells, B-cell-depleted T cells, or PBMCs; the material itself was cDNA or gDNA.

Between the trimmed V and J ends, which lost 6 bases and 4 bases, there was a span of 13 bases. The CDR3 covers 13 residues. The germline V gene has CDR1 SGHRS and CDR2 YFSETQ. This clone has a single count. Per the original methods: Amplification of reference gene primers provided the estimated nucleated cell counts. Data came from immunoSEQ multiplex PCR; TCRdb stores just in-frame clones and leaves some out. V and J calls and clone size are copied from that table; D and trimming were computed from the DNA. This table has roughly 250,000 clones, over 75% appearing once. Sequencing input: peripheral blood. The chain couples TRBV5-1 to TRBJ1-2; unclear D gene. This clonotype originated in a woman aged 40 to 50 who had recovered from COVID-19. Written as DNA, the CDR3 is TGCGCCAGCAAGCTAGACGGATCCTATGGCTACACCTTC. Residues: CASKLDGSYGYTF.